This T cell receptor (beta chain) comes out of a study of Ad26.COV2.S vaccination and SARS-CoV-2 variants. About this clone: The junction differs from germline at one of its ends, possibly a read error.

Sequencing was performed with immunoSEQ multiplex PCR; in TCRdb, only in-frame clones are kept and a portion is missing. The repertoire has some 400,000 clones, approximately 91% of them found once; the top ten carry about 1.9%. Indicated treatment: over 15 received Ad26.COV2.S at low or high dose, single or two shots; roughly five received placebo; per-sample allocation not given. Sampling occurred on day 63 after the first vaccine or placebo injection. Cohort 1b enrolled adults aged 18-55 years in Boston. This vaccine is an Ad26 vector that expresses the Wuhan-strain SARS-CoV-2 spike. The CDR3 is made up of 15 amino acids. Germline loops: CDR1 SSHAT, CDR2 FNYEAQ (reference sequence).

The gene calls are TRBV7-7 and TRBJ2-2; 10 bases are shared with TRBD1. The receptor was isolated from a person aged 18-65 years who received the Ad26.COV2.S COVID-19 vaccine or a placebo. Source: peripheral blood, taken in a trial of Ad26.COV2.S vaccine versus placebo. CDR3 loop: CASSLGTGDTGELFF. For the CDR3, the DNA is TGTGCTAGCAGCTTAGGGACAGGGGATACCGGGGAGCTGTTTTTT.